Below, one T cell receptor beta chain is given with its context. Its specificity is not known. Different DNA sequences within this sample yield the same CDR3. Germline-derived CDR1 and CDR2 are SGHTA and FQGNSA. The CDR3 runs 13 residues. Trimming took 3 bases from V and 1 from J, leaving 6 bases between them. Generated by immunoSEQ multiplex PCR, the TCRdb table keeps only in-frame clones and is missing some. The profile shows 120,000 or so clones, about 85% of them singletons. This entry is derived from a study of T cell responses to AZD1222 COVID-19 vaccine. General study results and limits: Spike-wide vaccine-associated CD4 TCRs dominated at 160-218 and 743-854. Within unmutated variant regions lay the reported targets of nearly half of spike-specific TCRs. At baseline, just a handful of AZD1222 recipients tested seropositive.

The receptor was derived from an adult in good health. This sequence joins TRBV7-2 and TRBJ1-1; perhaps TRBD1 as D (5 bases). The sample was peripheral blood, taken on day 0 of AZD1222 vaccination. The chain's CDR3 is CASSLTENTEAFF. The CDR3 DNA sequence: TGTGCCAGCAGCTTGACAGAGAACACTGAAGCTTTCTTT.